The clone carrying this T cell receptor (beta chain) has a handful of counts. Authors' analysis steps: Reference gene primer amplification in the assay estimated nucleated cell counts. Using immunoSEQ multiplex PCR, the repertoire was profiled, and TCRdb retains in-frame clones only, with some absent. D and trimming come from the DNA, and the V and J calls and clone size come from that table. This table holds 140,000 to 150,000 clones, about four fifths found once. These data originate in a study of blood T cell repertoires in COVID-19. Study summary: Material from acute and convalescent COVID-19 was sourced from the United States, Italy and Spain. T cells, B-cell-depleted T cells, or PBMCs provided the cDNA or gDNA that served as material.

V gave up 5 bases and J gave up 0 bases, with 5 bases separating them. The CDR3 covers 14 residues. Germline V gene sequence: CDR1 MDHEN, CDR2 SYDVKM. The chain combines TRBV28 with TRBJ2-6, with D unclear. Specimen: peripheral blood. This sequence was found in a man aged 65-85 years who had recovered from COVID-19. CDR3 amino acids: CASSPHSGANVLTF. CDR3 sequence (DNA): TGTGCCAGCAGTCCCCACTCTGGGGCCAACGTCCTGACTTTC.